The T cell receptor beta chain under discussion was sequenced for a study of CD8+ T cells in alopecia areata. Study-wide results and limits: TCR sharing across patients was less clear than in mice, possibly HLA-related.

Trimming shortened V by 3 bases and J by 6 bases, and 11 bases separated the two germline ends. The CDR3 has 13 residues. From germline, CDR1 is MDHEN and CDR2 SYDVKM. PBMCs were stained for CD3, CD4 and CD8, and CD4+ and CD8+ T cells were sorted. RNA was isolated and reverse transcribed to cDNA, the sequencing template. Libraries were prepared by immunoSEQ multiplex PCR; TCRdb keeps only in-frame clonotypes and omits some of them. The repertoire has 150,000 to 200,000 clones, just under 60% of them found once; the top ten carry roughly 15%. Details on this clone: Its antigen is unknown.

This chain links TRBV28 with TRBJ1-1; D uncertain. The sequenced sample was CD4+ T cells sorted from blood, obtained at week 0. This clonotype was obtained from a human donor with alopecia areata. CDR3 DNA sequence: TGTGCCAGCAGTTTGGGGTTGCGGGCTGAAGCTTTCTTT. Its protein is CASSLGLRAEAFF. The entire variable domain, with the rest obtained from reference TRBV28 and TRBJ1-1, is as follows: DVKVTQSSRYLVKRTGEKVFLECVQDMDHENMFWYRQDPGLGLRLIYFSYDVKMKEKGDIPEGYSVSREKKERFSLILESASTNQTSMYLCASSLGLRAEAFFGQGTRLTVV.